The 30 T cell receptor beta chains given below trace back to one sample, sequenced in a study of T cells after yellow fever vaccination. TCRdb passed the 5' RACE reads through MiXCR, listing each CDR3 protein once. The sample holds 450,000 to 550,000 distinct CDR3 sequences, 19% seen once. The material was PBMCs, obtained 15 days after the yellow fever booster vaccination. The receptors shown here come from a man aged 25-40 years who received the YFV17D yellow fever vaccine.

The CDR3 region is CATSRDRGLNIQYF. The DNA for the CDR3 is TGTGCCACCAGCAGAGATAGGGGTCTCAACATTCAGTACTTC. This chain joins TRBV15 and TRBJ2-4, with D possibly being TRBD1 (5 bases). The CDR3 spans 14 residues. Germline assignment: CDR1 LNHNV and CDR2 YYDKDF (reference sequence). Deletions cut 0 bases from V and 7 bases from J, with 10 bases between.

This clonotype was seen more than once but under ten times. This chain joins TRBV7-9 and TRBJ2-7; D is unresolved. Trimming took 1 base from V and 7 from J, leaving 14 bases between them. CDR1 and CDR2 (germline): SEHNR, FQNEAQ (reference sequence). The CDR3 has 14 residues. The CDR3 reads CASSLEAGLGEQYF. In DNA, the CDR3 is TGTGCCAGCAGCTTAGAGGCTGGCCTTGGGGAGCAGTACTTC.

This clonotype was observed once. The rearrangement links TRBV7-9 to TRBJ2-7; TRBD1 matches 8 bases. The CDR3 length is 15 residues. Germline V CDR1 and CDR2: SEHNR, FQNEAQ (reference sequence). Trimming cost V 3 bases and J 2 bases; bases outside gene matches: 6. The chain's CDR3 is CASSFGQGIAYEQYF. The CDR3 region has the DNA TGTGCCAGCAGCTTCGGACAGGGCATCGCCTACGAGCAGTACTTC.

The chain recombines TRBV27 with TRBJ2-2; 8 nucleotides agree with TRBD1. The ends lost 6 bases at V and 6 bases at J; junction bases unmatched: 9. Germline loops: CDR1 MNHEY, CDR2 SMNVEV (reference sequence). This CDR3 comprises 15 residues. CDR3 bases: TGTGCCAGCAGGACCGGGACAGGTTTTCCCGGGGAGCTGTTTTTT. It yields the protein CASRTGTGFPGELFF.

The J gene is TRBJ2-1, the V gene TRBV20-1; D remains unclear. CDR1 and CDR2 (germline): DFQATT, SNEGSKA (reference sequence). The CDR3 covers 15 residues. V lost 0 bases, J lost 4 bases, and 13 bases lay in between. The CDR3 nucleotides are TGCAGTGCTAGAGATCGAAGCCCCGGATACAATGAGCAGTTCTTC. Its translation is CSARDRSPGYNEQFF.

The genes are TRBV27 and TRBJ2-7; D may be TRBD1 (5 bases). CDR1 and CDR2 from the germline V gene are MNHEY and SMNVEV (reference sequence). Deletions cut 3 bases from V and 4 bases from J, with 13 bases between. The CDR3 spans 14 residues. The CDR3 protein is CASSLKGIGYEQYF. In DNA, the CDR3 is TGTGCCAGCAGTTTGAAGGGGATAGGGTACGAGCAGTACTTC.

The V and J genes are TRBV7-2 and TRBJ1-4, with D possibly being TRBD1 (5 bases). Trimming pared 5 bases from V and 5 bases from J, leaving 12 bases between. The CDR3 is made up of 14 amino acids. Per germline, CDR1 SGHTA and CDR2 FQGNSA. CDR3 residues: CASSQTGLNEKLFF. DNA of the CDR3: TGTGCCAGCAGCCAAACAGGCCTCAATGAAAAACTGTTTTTT.

The rearrangement links TRBV28 to TRBJ2-2; D gene uncertain. The V end was cut by 4 bases, the J end by 2 bases, with 8 bases between. CDR1 and CDR2 from the germline V gene are MDHEN and SYDVKM. The CDR3 loop spans 14 amino acids. DNA for the CDR3: TGTGCCAGCAGTTCCGGGTCCAACACCGGGGAGCTGTTTTTT. This sequence encodes CASSSGSNTGELFF.

This chain links TRBV20-1 with TRBJ2-1; 12 bases align to TRBD2. The CDR3 contains 15 residues. Trimming at V came to 4 bases and at J to 3 bases, leaving 4 bases not matched to a gene. Germline CDR1 and CDR2: DFQATT and SNEGSKA (reference sequence). The CDR3 here is CSANRLAGVYNEQFF. The CDR3 DNA reads TGCAGTGCTAACCGACTAGCGGGAGTCTACAATGAGCAGTTCTTC.

The table lists this clonotype with many counts. CDR3 coding DNA: TGTGCCAGCGGGGGGTCCGGGACAAAAAAATACGAGCAGTACTTC. This translates into CASGGSGTKKYEQYF. The chain uses TRBV28 and TRBJ2-7; D is perhaps TRBD1 or TRBD2 (6 bases each). V was trimmed by 8 bases and J by 4 bases, leaving 21 bases between them. The CDR3 runs to 15 residues. CDR1 is MDHEN and CDR2 is SYDVKM in the germline V gene.

This chain links TRBV12-3 or TRBV12-4 with TRBJ1-1; D ambiguous. The germline V and J ends were trimmed by 3 bases and 1 base, with 9 bases remaining between them. CDR3 length: 14 residues. This chain's CDR3 is CASSFASQNTEAFF. DNA for the CDR3: TGTGCCAGCAGTTTTGCTAGTCAGAACACTGAAGCTTTCTTT.

V gene TRBV5-1 combines with J gene TRBJ2-1; TRBD2 matches at 11 bases. Looked up from germline, CDR1 is SGHRS and CDR2 is YFSETQ. The CDR3 spans 15 residues. V shed 1 base and J 7 bases; nucleotides not matched to a gene: 4. The CDR3 protein is CASSLNSGRVNEQFF. CDR3 bases: TGCGCCAGCAGCTTGAATAGCGGGAGGGTTAATGAGCAGTTCTTC.

This clonotype was observed a handful of times. J is TRBJ2-1 and V is TRBV28, with 8 bases fitting TRBD1. Trimming cost V 1 base and J 8 bases; bases outside gene matches: 7. CDR1 and CDR2 from the germline V gene are MDHEN and SYDVKM. The CDR3 totals 15 residues. The CDR3 region is CASSLSAGQADEQFF. The CDR3 DNA follows: TGTGCCAGCAGTTTATCCGCGGGACAGGCCGATGAGCAGTTCTTC.

The chain links TRBV30 to TRBJ2-5; 9 nucleotides match TRBD1. Trimming removed 5 bases from V and 1 base from J; junction bases left unmatched: 2. Germline V CDR1 and CDR2: GTSNPN, SVGIG (reference sequence). The CDR3 consists of 13 residues. This CDR3 reads CAWGTGTQETQYF. The CDR3 DNA follows: TGTGCCTGGGGGACAGGGACCCAAGAGACCCAGTACTTC.

CDR3 nucleotide sequence: TGTGCCAGCAGTGGGCACGGAGACGTCGTGTTTAATGAGCAGTTCTTC. Its translation: CASSGHGDVVFNEQFF. J is TRBJ2-1 and V is TRBV6-2 or TRBV6-3; D uncertain. Germline CDR1 MNHEY, CDR2 SVGEGT. This CDR3 contains 16 residues. Trimming stripped 5 bases from V and 7 bases from J, with 21 bases between.

The chain links TRBV20-1 to TRBJ1-5; tentative D call: TRBD1 (6 bases). The CDR3 extends over 12 amino acids. The germline V gene encodes CDR1 DFQATT and CDR2 SNEGSKA (reference sequence). V was shortened by 3 bases and J by 7 bases, with 10 bases between the two germline ends. The CDR3 loop is CSASRQVQPQHF. The CDR3 coding sequence is TGCAGTGCTAGCCGACAGGTACAGCCCCAGCATTTT.

This clonotype was found a few times. CDR3 sequence: CASSDRDTGANVLTF. The CDR3 region has the DNA TGTGCCAGCAGCGACAGGGACACTGGGGCCAACGTCCTGACTTTC. This sequence joins TRBV3-1 and TRBJ2-6, with 7 bases identical to TRBD1. The CDR3 covers 15 residues. CDR1 is LGHDT and CDR2 is YNNKEL in the germline V gene (reference sequence). The junction had 3 bases not matched to a gene; V was cut back by 5 bases and J by 2 bases.

The chain carries TRBV29-1 and TRBJ2-7, with D possibly TRBD2 on 6 matching bases. V was clipped by 4 bases and J by 4 bases, with 14 bases between them. The CDR3 consists of 13 residues. Germline V gene lookup returns CDR1 SQVTM and CDR2 ANQGSEA. As DNA, the CDR3 is TGCAGCGTTGGGGTCGGGAGAGGTTACGAGCAGTACTTC. Amino acid sequence: CSVGVGRGYEQYF.

The rearrangement uses TRBV7-9 and TRBJ2-3; no reliable D call. CDR3 length: 15 amino acids. Trimming removed 5 bases at V and 0 bases at J, with 12 bases between. Germline-derived CDR1 and CDR2 are SEHNR and FQNEAQ (reference sequence). Written as DNA, the CDR3 is TGTGCCAGCAGCCTCGGATACAGCAGCACAGATACGCAGTATTTT. It encodes CASSLGYSSTDTQYF.

The V call is TRBV6-1, the J call TRBJ2-2, with 8 positions matching TRBD1. With 7 bases clipped from V and 3 bases from J, the junction kept 10 bases outside the gene matches. CDR3 length: 16 amino acids. Germline CDR1 MNHNS, CDR2 SASEGT. CDR3 region: CASTTPGGVDTGELFF. CDR3 in DNA: TGTGCCAGCACGACCCCAGGGGGCGTGGACACCGGGGAGCTGTTTTTT.

The count of this clonotype is one. The V gene is TRBV6-2 or TRBV6-3, the J gene TRBJ1-1; D ambiguous. The CDR3 extends over 11 amino acids. CDR1 is MNHEY and CDR2 is SVGEGT in the germline V gene. Trimming stripped 7 bases from V and 1 base from J, with 4 bases between. CDR3 region: CASNQNTEAFF. CDR3 in DNA: TGTGCCAGCAACCAGAACACTGAAGCTTTCTTT.

V is TRBV12-3 or TRBV12-4 and J is TRBJ2-3; D perhaps matches TRBD2 (5 bases). Trimming shortened V by 4 bases and J by 2 bases, and 13 bases separated the two germline ends. The CDR3 length is 15 residues. The CDR3 spells CASSWETHFTDTQYF. For the CDR3, the DNA is TGTGCCAGCAGTTGGGAGACCCACTTCACAGATACGCAGTATTTT.

This clonotype was detected only a few times. CDR3 sequence: CACGEQYF. The CDR3, as DNA: TGTGCCTGCGGGGAGCAGTACTTC. The genes are TRBV6-2 or TRBV6-3 and TRBJ2-7, with TRBD2 as a possible D gene (5 bases). The CDR3 totals 8 residues. The V gene lost 11 bases and the J gene lost 7 bases, with 6 bases spanning the gap. CDR1 and CDR2 (germline): MNHEY, SVGEGT.

The chain couples TRBV27 to TRBJ2-1, with D tentatively TRBD2 (6 bases). This CDR3 region has 14 residues. From germline, CDR1 is MNHEY and CDR2 SMNVEV (reference sequence). Trimming stripped 3 bases from V and 8 bases from J, with 14 bases between. In DNA form, the CDR3 reads TGTGCCAGCAGTTTCCGGGGGTTAAGCTATGAGCAGTTCTTC. It translates to CASSFRGLSYEQFF.

This clonotype was seen only a few times. The chain recombines TRBV5-1 with TRBJ2-1; TRBD2 matches at 9 bases. The CDR3 extends over 14 amino acids. Per germline, CDR1 SGHRS and CDR2 YFSETQ. The junction had 4 bases not matched to a gene; V was cut back by 6 bases and J by 3 bases. The DNA for the CDR3 is TGCGCCAGCACTACTAGCGGGCTCTACAATGAGCAGTTCTTC. It is translated as CASTTSGLYNEQFF.

This clonotype was seen more than once but under ten times. This rearrangement joins TRBV7-8 to TRBJ2-7; 10 bases agree with TRBD2. This CDR3 comprises 15 residues. Germline V lookup: CDR1 SGHVS, CDR2 FQNEAQ. With 5 bases clipped from V and 2 bases from J, the junction kept 6 bases outside the gene matches. The CDR3 nucleotides read TGTGCCAGCAGCGCACAAGGGACTAGCGCCTACGAGCAGTACTTC. Its protein is CASSAQGTSAYEQYF. The whole variable domain, filled in from reference TRBV7-8 and TRBJ2-7, reads GAGVSQSPRYKVAKRGQDVALRCDPISGHVSLFWYQQALGQGPEFLTYFQNEAQLDKSGLPSDRFFAERPEGSVSTLKIQRTQQEDSAVYLCASSAQGTSAYEQYFGPGTRLTVT.

This clonotype has more than one count but fewer than ten. The CDR3: CAWSVGAGANQPQHF. The CDR3 nucleotides are TGTGCCTGGAGTGTCGGGGCAGGCGCCAATCAGCCCCAGCATTTT. This rearrangement joins TRBV30 to TRBJ1-5, with D perhaps TRBD1 (5 bases). Germline V lookup: CDR1 GTSNPN, CDR2 SVGIG (reference sequence). V was clipped by 0 bases and J by 3 bases, with 12 bases between them. The CDR3 spans 15 residues.

This clonotype was counted a few times. The chain recombines TRBV20-1 with TRBJ2-5, with TRBD1 identical over 8 bases. After removal of 3 bases from V and 6 bases from J, the junction contained 9 bases not matched to a gene. CDR1 and CDR2 (germline): DFQATT, SNEGSKA (reference sequence). The CDR3 loop spans 14 amino acids. DNA for the CDR3: TGCAGTGCTAGGGGAGGACAGGGTACACAGACCCAGTACTTC. This encodes CSARGGQGTQTQYF.

This clonotype came up a few times. This sequence joins TRBV15 and TRBJ2-1; no clear D. Trimming took 0 bases from V and 2 from J, leaving 14 bases between them. The CDR3 covers 17 residues. Germline CDR1 is LNHNV and CDR2 is YYDKDF (reference sequence). The CDR3: CATSRDPPWLTYNEQFF. DNA of the CDR3: TGTGCCACCAGCAGAGATCCGCCATGGCTGACCTACAATGAGCAGTTCTTC.

This clonotype was recorded once. The V gene is TRBV24-1, the J gene TRBJ2-1, with TRBD2 identical over 7 bases. J lost 7 bases, V lost 3 bases, and 8 bases had no gene match. The germline V gene encodes CDR1 KGHDR and CDR2 SFDVKD. This CDR3 comprises 15 residues. CDR3 sequence: CATSDRGTNLNEQFF. CDR3 DNA: TGTGCCACCAGTGATCGAGGGACTAACTTGAATGAGCAGTTCTTC.